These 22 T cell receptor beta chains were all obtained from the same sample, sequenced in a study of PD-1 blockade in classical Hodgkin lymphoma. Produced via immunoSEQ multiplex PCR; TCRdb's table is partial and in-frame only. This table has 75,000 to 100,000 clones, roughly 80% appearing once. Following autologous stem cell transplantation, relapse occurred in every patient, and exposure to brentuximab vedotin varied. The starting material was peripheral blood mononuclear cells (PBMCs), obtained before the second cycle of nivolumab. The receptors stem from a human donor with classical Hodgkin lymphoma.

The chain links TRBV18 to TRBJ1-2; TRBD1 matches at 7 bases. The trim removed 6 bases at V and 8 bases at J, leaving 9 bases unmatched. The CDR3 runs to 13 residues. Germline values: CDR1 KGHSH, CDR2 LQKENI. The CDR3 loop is CASSPGQAGGYTF. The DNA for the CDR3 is TGTGCCAGCTCTCCCGGACAGGCGGGGGGCTACACCTTC.

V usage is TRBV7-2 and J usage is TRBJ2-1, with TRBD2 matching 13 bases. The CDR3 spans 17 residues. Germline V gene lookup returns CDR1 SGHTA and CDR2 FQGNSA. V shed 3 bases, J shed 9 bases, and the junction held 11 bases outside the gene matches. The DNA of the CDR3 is TGTGCCAGCAGCTTCGTTGGGACTAGCGGGATCGGTGGTGAGCAGTTCTTC. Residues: CASSFVGTSGIGGEQFF.

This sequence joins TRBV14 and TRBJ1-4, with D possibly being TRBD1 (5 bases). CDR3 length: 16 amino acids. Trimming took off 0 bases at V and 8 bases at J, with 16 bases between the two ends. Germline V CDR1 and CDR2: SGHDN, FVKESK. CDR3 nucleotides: TGTGCCAGCAGCCAAGAAGCAGGGTGGTCTTGGGAAAAACTGTTTTTT. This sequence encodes CASSQEAGWSWEKLFF.

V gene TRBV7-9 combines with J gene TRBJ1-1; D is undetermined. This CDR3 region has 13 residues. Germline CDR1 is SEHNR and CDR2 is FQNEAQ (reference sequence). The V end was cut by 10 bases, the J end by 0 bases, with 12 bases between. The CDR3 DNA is TGTGCCATCAATCGGGGAATGAACACTGAAGCTTTCTTT. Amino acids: CAINRGMNTEAFF.

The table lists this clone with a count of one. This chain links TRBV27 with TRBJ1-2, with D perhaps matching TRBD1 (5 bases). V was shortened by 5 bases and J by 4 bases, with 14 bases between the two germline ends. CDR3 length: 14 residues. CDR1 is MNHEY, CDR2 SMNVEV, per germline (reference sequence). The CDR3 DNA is TGTGCCAGCAGTCCCGGCCCAGGGAGCTATGGCTACACCTTC. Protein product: CASSPGPGSYGYTF.

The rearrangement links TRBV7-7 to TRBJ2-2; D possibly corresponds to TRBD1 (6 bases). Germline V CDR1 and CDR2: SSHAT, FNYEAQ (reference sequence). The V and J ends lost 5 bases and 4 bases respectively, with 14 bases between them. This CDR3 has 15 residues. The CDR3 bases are TGTGCCAGCAGCCCCCAGGGGCGCGGCACCGGGGAGCTGTTTTTT. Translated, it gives CASSPQGRGTGELFF.

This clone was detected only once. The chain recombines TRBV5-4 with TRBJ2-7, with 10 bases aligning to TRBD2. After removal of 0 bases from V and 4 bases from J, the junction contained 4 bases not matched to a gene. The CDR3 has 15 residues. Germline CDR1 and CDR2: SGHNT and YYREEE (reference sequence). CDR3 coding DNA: TGTGCCAGCAGCTTGGCCGGGACTAGCGAGTACGAGCAGTACTTC. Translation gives CASSLAGTSEYEQYF.

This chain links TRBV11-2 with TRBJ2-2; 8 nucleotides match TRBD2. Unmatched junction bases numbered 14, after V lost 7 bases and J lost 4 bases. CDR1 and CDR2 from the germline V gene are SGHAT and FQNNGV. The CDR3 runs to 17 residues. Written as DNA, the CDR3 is TGTGCCAGCACCTCTAGGTCCGGGAGGGCCAGCACCGGGGAGCTGTTTTTT. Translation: CASTSRSGRASTGELFF.

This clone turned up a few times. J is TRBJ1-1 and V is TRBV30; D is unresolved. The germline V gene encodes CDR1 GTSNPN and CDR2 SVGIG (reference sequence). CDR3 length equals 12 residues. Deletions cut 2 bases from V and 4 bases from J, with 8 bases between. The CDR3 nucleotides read TGTGCCTGGAGTAGAACAGTCACTGAAGCTTTCTTT. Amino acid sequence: CAWSRTVTEAFF.

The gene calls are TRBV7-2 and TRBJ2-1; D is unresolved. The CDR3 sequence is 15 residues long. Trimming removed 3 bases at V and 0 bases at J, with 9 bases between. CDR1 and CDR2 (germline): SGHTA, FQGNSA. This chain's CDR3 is CASSFVESSYNEQFF. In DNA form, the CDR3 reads TGTGCCAGCAGCTTCGTGGAAAGCTCCTACAATGAGCAGTTCTTC.

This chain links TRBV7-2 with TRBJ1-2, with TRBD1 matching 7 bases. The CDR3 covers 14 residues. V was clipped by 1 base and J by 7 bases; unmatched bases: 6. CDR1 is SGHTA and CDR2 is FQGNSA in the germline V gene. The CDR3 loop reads CASSLETGVSGYTF. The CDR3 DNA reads TGTGCCAGCAGCTTAGAAACAGGGGTGTCTGGCTACACCTTC.

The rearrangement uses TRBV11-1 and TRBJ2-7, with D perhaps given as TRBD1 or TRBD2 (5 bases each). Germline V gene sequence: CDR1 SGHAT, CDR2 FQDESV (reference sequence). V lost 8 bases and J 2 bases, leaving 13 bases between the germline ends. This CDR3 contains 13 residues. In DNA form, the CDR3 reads TGTGCCAGCCGGGGCCCGGGTGCCTACGAGCAGTACTTC. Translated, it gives CASRGPGAYEQYF. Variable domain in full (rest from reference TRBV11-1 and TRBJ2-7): EAEVAQSPRYKITEKSQAVAFWCDPISGHATLYWYRQILGQGPELLVQFQDESVVDDSQLPKDRFSAERLKGVDSTLKIQPAELGDSAMYLCASRGPGAYEQYFGPGTRLTVT.

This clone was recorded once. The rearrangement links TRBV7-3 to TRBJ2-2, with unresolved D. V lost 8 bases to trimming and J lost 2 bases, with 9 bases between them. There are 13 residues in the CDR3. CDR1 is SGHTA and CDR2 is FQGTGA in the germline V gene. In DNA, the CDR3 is TGTGCCAGCCGAATGTCTAACACCGGGGAGCTGTTTTTT. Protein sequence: CASRMSNTGELFF.

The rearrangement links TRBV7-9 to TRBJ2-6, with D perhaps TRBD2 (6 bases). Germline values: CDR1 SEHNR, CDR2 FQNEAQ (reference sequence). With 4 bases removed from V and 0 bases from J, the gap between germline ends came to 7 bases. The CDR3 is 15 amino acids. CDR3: CASSSGSSGANVLTF. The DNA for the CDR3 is TGTGCCAGCAGCTCCGGGAGCTCTGGGGCCAACGTCCTGACTTTC. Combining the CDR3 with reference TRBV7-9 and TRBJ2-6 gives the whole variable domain DTGVSQNPRHKITKRGQNVTFRCDPISEHNRLYWYRQTLGQGPEFLTYFQNEAQLEKSRLLSDRFSAERPKGSFSTLEIQRTEQGDSAMYLCASSSGSSGANVLTFGAGSRLTVL.

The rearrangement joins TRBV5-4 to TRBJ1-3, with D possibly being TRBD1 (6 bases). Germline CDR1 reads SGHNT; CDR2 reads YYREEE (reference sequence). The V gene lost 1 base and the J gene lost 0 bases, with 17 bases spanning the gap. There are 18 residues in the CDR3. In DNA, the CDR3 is TGTGCCAGCAGCTTGAGATTTGGGGGCCACTACTCTGGAAACACCATATATTTT. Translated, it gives CASSLRFGGHYSGNTIYF.

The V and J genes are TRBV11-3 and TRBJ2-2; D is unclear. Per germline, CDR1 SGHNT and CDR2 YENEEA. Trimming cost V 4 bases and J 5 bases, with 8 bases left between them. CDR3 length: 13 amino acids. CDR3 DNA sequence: TGTGCCAGCAGCTACTCTCCTACCGGGGAGCTGTTTTTT. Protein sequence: CASSYSPTGELFF.

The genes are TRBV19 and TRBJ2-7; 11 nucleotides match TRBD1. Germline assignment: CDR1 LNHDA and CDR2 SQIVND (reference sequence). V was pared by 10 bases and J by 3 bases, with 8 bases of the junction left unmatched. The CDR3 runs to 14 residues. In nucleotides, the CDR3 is TGTGCCACCTCGGGACAGGGGGAATACTACGAGCAGTACTTC. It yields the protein CATSGQGEYYEQYF.

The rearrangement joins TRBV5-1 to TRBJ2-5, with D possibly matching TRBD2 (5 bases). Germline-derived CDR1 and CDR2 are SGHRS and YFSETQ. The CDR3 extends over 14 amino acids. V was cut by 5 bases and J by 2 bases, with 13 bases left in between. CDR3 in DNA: TGCGCCAGCAGGGACCCCGGAGGACAAGAGACCCAGTACTTC. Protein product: CASRDPGGQETQYF.

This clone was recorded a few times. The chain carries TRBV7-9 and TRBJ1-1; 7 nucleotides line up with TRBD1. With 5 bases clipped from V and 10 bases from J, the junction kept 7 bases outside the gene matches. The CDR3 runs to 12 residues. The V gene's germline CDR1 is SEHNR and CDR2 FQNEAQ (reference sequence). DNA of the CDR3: TGTGCCAGCAGCCCCGGGCGACAGGGAGCTTTCTTT. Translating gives CASSPGRQGAFF.

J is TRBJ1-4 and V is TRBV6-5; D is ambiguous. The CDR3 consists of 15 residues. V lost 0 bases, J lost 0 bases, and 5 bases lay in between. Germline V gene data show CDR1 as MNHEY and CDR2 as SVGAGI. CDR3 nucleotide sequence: TGTGCCAGCAGTTACTCGGGTGCAACTAATGAAAAACTGTTTTTT. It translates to CASSYSGATNEKLFF.

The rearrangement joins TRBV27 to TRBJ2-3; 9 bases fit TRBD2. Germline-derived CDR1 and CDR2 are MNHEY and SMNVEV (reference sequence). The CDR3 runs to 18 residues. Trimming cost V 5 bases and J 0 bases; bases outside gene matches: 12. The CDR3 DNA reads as TGTGCCAGCAGTCCCAGCGGACTAGCGAGGTCTAGCACAGATACGCAGTATTTT. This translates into CASSPSGLARSSTDTQYF.

Here the CDR3 DNA reads TGCGCCAGCAGCTTGGAGCCGGCGACCTACGAGCAGTACTTC. This gives the protein CASSLEPATYEQYF. This chain links TRBV5-1 with TRBJ2-7; D unclear. Trimming cost V 0 bases and J 2 bases, with 9 bases left between them. This CDR3 comprises 14 residues. In germline, CDR1 is SGHRS, CDR2 YFSETQ.